Sequencing of this T cell receptor beta chain was carried out in a study of T cell repertoires in cytomegalovirus infection. The wider study: Recently identified HLA-C-restricted CMV epitopes and well-studied HLA-B-restricted CMV epitopes were used by the study. It was the public TCR beta signatures that indicated both CMV infection and matching HLA type.

This CDR3 is 16 amino acids long. CDR1 SEHNR and CDR2 FQNEAQ come from the germline V gene (reference sequence). V dropped 5 bases and J dropped 0; count of bases not matched to a gene: 7. In the case of this clonotype: The antigen is unknown.

Findings and limits, study-wide: CMV carriers with the relevant HLA were identified by cumulative public TCR beta family frequency. Across the ex vivo response, the dominant clonotypes were HLA-C-restricted CMV-specific TCR beta clonotypes.

One entry per CDR3 protein results from TCRdb running MiXCR on the reads. The sample holds about 27,000 distinct CDR3 sequences, under 20% seen once. The chain links TRBV7-9 to TRBJ2-4, with 7 bases lining up with TRBD2. The TCR comes from a human donor in good health (CMV status not recorded). Some clones in this sample may be carry-over from other donors' samples. The sample here was CD8+ T cells from cultured PBMCs, taken from culture after CMV antigen stimulation. CDR3 DNA: TGTGCCAGCAGCCGTTTTAGCGGGCAAGCCAAAAACATTCAGTACTTC. Protein product: CASSRFSGQAKNIQYF.